What follows is one T cell receptor (beta chain) and its context. Its antigen is unknown. No base quality values were provided; no much bigger clone lies one nucleotide off. To prepare the library, the immunoSEQ multiplex PCR assay was applied. For the multiplex PCR, a mixture combining 60 forward primers for TCR Vbeta segments and 13 reverse primers for TCR Jbeta segments was used. Amplification of the CDR3 region of rearranged TCR beta genes was performed with a multiplex PCR assay on genomic DNA. On the Illumina HiSeq System, the amplified TCR beta libraries were sequenced as 87-base-pair reads. Processing in the source paper ran as follows. Across the 666 repertoires, a later analysis counted 80 million or so unique TCR beta chains, roughly 11 million of which were shared by at least two donors. To remove PCR and sequencing errors, raw reads were error-corrected and collapsed into unique sequences using a nearest-neighbor algorithm that merged closely related sequences. Alignment of CDR3 sequences to IMGT reference sequences was used to assign V, D and J gene segments. For a sequence to be retained, at least a six-nucleotide match to both a V gene segment and a J gene segment was required. A rearrangement counted as productive if the CDR3 had no stop codons and remained in frame with V and J, and every other rearrangement counted as non-productive. Following IMGT convention, CDR3 was defined as the stretch from the second conserved V-encoded cysteine up to the conserved J-encoded phenylalanine. In an earlier analysis of around 540 of the donors, sequences lacking an unambiguous match to a single V gene segment were excluded. In an earlier analysis of approximately 560 of the donors, a V segment was called functional when productive rearrangements were above 56.7%, and segregating when the standard deviation between donors exceeded 5%. A statistical classification framework was developed to diagnose cytomegalovirus status using the catalog of TCR beta chain sequences. V and J gene assignment, in a later analysis, came from comparing TCR nucleotide sequences with IMGT/GENE-DB human TR gene sequences. In a later analysis, CDR3 sequences and most-parsimonious VDJ recombination scenarios were assigned using the TCRdist pipeline. In a later analysis, every TCR beta chain was defined by the combination of its CDR3 amino acid sequence and its V-gene family, and reads without a unique V-gene family were dropped. To address suspected cross-contamination and a sequencing artifact, a later analysis removed several hundred highly shared, low-generation-probability nucleotide sequences. For each public chain, a later analysis derived a clonal expansion index from normalized ranks of inferred template counts within each repertoire. In a later analysis, generation probabilities were computed with a VDJ recombination model fitted to out-of-frame rearrangements, and the resulting probabilities were checked against IGoR. In a later analysis, TCR-TCR, TCR-HLA and TCR-CMV co-occurrence was scored with hypergeometric tests, and a repertoire-size bias correction was applied to TCR pairs. In a later analysis, false discovery rates were estimated by permuting HLA or CMV assignments 20 times. In a later analysis, co-occurring TCRs were grouped with DBSCAN, and TCRdist sequence similarity was added when clustering was performed within HLA-allele-positive subsets. Repertoires with fewer than 30,000 or more than 120,000 public chains, plus five repertoires with anomalous nucleotide sharing, were excluded from co-occurrence clustering. TCRdb took over this immuneACCESS table, retaining in-frame rearrangements with V and J assigned. Such tables are incomplete; in checked studies, under half of the missing clones stem from an unresolved V gene, and the remainder is unexplained. From that table come the V and J calls and clone size; the DNA was used to work out D and trimming. Recorded for this sample are some 190,000 clones; about 82% of them occurred a single time. 2% to 3% of the sample is held by the ten biggest clonotypes.

The record originates from a study of cytomegalovirus exposure and HLA in healthy donors (TCRdb year 2017). Concerning the study at large: In an earlier analysis of about 560 of the donors, under 300 Gb of sequence data and roughly 100 million unique TCR beta sequences from about 190 million T cells were reported. About 300 gigabases of sequencing data and tens of millions of unique TCR sequences were included in an early release covering over 600 HLA-typed donors. The genetic ancestry cluster associated with self-reported Caucasian donors included over 65% of the approximately 410 genotyped donors. The study aimed to test whether signatures of past pathogen exposure could be identified by cataloging public T cell receptors. The T cell repertoires of under 750 subjects were profiled by immunosequencing and related to cytomegalovirus serostatus. Along with the roughly 710-subject first cohort, a separate validation cohort of more than 90 different subjects was used. The study combined high-throughput TCR immunosequencing, statistical association of individual TCRs with disease status, and machine learning to predict cytomegalovirus infection status. In a later analysis, previously published TCR beta repertoires from 600 to 850 donors were re-analyzed and high-resolution HLA genotyping was added so that TCR occurrence patterns could be studied. The later analysis used no new phenotypic data to find candidate immune exposures, relying instead on TCR beta sequences and their occurrence across donors. An earlier analysis of about 600 of the donors used high-throughput TCR beta sequencing to judge whether each TCR beta V gene segment behaved as functional or pseudogenic. Donor age, sex, ethnicity and CMV serostatus were collected together with the repertoire data. A later genetic analysis used genome-wide SNP genotypes for about 65% of the 666 donors, treating that subset as a discovery cohort. Every discovery cohort repertoire had been produced on one sequencing platform. Class I and class II HLA loci were covered by the typing at four-digit resolution. The number of donors typed differed by locus, with about 629-640 for A, B, C, DRB1 and DQB1, 522 for DQA1, under 610 for DPA1, and some 440 for DPB1. Four or five DR-DQ haplotypes were handled as single units for association and clustering because linkage in the cohort was strong. On average, roughly 240,000 unique TCR beta nucleotide sequences were sequenced per donor among about 400 genotyped donors of the cohort, with approximately 18% of those sequences being non-productive. Overall study results and their limits: A further reported finding was that TCR beta sequences accurately predicted the HLA-A and HLA-B alleles for most subjects in the first cohort. While some public TCRs were present in many individuals, most TCR sequences turned up only very rarely across donors. Specific HLA alleles were associated with roughly 16,000 TCR beta sequences at a false discovery rate of 0.05 in a later analysis. The presence/absence analyses assumed that sequencing depth was roughly uniform across donors, and that assumption may not be true. It was suggested by the authors that the approach could potentially be generalized to other disease states and immunological phenotypes. Correlated functional status among segregating V segments might be attributable to linkage disequilibrium, but an unknown experimental factor could not be ruled out. In vitro tests confirmed that three of the cytomegalovirus-associated TCR beta chains recognize cytomegalovirus antigens. An earlier analysis of approximately 590 of the donors showed that most TCR beta V segments appeared in productive rearrangements either about 87% or about 30% of the time, which broadly matched IMGT annotations. In a later genetic analysis, a missense DCLRE1C variant was associated with V-gene and J-gene trimming of TCR beta chains, and the association was replicated in an independent cohort. A group of highly shared sequence variants was considered likely to be a technical artifact of the sequencing pipeline. In a later analysis, the rate of TCR association differed among HLA loci, with DRB1 alleles having the most associated TCRs and HLA-C alleles having the fewest. Some IMGT-functional V segments, including TRBV6-2 and TRBV6-3, could not be told apart with the 87-base-pair reads, so those segments were excluded. About 17 rarely observed V segments, including chromosome 9 orphons, were excluded from the earlier analysis of about 600 of the donors because counts were too low. According to a later analysis, parvovirus B19, influenza, CMV and Epstein-Barr virus appeared linked to several top co-occurrence clusters. A later genetic analysis reported fewer N-insertions in productive TCRs among donors in an Asian-associated ancestry cluster than the roughly 700-donor mean. Compared with equally common non-associated chains, HLA-associated TCR beta chains in a later analysis were more clonally expanded and had lower generation probabilities. Immune exposure information for the cohort was limited to CMV serostatus. A later analysis found that most CMV-associated TCR beta chains appeared HLA-restricted, with HLA associations seemingly driven largely by CMV exposure. When HLA alleles, especially DR and DQ, strongly co-occurred, attributing TCR associations to individual alleles was difficult. The cohort was sequenced for TCR beta chains only, and without alpha or paired-chain data the features that could be detected were limited. Because some donors lacked HLA typing at each locus, the association tests relied only on the typed subset. The study listed around 160 TCR beta chains as associated with cytomegalovirus. The classifier was reported to diagnose cytomegalovirus status with high specificity and sensitivity in both the original cohort and the validation cohort.

The cohort comprised under 700 healthy bone marrow donors. Cohort members were all nominally healthy when sampled, although unrecorded immune exposures were likely present. The donor was CMV seronegative and belonged to the group of several hundred seronegative cohort members. Each donor provided a peripheral blood sample, and peripheral blood mononuclear cells were used for TCR beta sequencing. The Qiagen DNeasy Blood Extraction Kit was used to extract genomic DNA from the blood cell samples. CDR1 is given as SQVTM and CDR2 as ANQGSEA, both from the germline V gene. Between the V and J ends, shortened by 4 bases and 0 bases respectively, the junction contains 9 bases. From the cysteine up to the phenylalanine, the CDR3 has a length of 14 residues. The DNA shown is the 42-base CDR3, in frame from base 1.

The rearranged segments are TRBV29-1 and TRBJ2-2, and possibly TRBD2, on 6 matching bases. This clonotype was obtained from a male donor in good health and CMV-seronegative. Specimen: PBMCs. The bases read TGCAGCGTTGTCGGACTAACGAACACCGGGGAGCTGTTTTTT. This encodes CSVVGLTNTGELFF.